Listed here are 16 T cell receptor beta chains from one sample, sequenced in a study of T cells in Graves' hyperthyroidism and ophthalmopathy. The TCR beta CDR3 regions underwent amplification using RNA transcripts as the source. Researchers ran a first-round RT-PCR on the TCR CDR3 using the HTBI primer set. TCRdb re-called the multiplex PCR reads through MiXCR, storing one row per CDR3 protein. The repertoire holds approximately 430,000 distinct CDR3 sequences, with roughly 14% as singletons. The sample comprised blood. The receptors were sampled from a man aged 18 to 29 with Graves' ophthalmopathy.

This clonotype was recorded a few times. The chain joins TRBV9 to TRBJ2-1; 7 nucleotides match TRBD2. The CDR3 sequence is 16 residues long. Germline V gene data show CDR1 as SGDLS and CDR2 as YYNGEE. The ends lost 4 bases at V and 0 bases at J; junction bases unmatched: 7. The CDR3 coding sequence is TGTGCCAGCAGCAACCGGCTAGCGGTCTCCTACAATGAGCAGTTCTTC. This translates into CASSNRLAVSYNEQFF.

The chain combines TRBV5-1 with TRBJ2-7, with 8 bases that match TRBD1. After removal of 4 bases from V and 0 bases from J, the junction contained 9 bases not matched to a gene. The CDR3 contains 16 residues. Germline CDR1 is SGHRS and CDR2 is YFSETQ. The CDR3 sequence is CASSTGQGISSYEQYF. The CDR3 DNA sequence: TGCGCCAGCAGCACCGGACAGGGCATTAGCTCCTACGAGCAGTACTTC.

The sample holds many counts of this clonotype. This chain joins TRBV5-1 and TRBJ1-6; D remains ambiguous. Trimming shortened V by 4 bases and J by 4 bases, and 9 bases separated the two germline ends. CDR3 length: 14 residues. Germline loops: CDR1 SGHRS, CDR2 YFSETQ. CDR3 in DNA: TGCGCCAGCAGCAGTAACAAGTATAATTCACCCCTCCACTTT. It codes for CASSSNKYNSPLHF.

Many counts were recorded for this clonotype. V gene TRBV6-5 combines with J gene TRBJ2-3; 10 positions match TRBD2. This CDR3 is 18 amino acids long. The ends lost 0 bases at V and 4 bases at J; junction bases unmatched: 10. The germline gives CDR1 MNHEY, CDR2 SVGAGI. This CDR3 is CASSYSTGTSAGADTQYF. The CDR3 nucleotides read TGTGCCAGCAGTTACTCAACCGGGACTAGCGCAGGTGCAGATACGCAGTATTTT.

The CDR3: CASSLPLGVATGELFF. The CDR3 DNA follows: TGTGCCAGCAGTTTGCCCCTGGGAGTGGCAACCGGGGAGCTGTTTTTT. The V and J genes are TRBV27 and TRBJ2-2, with D perhaps matching TRBD2 (5 bases). The ends were cut back, 3 bases at V and 5 bases at J, with 16 bases in the middle. The germline V gene encodes CDR1 MNHEY and CDR2 SMNVEV (reference sequence). The CDR3 length is 16 residues.

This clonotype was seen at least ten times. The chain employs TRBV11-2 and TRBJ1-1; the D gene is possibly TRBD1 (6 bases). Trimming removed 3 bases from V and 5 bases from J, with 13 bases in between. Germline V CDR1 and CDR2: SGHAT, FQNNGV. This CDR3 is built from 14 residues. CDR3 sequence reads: CASSFAGERTEAFF. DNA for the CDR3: TGTGCCAGCAGCTTTGCAGGGGAGAGGACTGAAGCTTTCTTT.

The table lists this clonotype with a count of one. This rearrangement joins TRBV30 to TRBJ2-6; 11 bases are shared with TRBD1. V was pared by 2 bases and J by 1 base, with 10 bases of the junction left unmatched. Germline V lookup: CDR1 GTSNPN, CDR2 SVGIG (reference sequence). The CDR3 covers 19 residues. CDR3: CAWSPKRTGGYSGANVLTF. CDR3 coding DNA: TGTGCCTGGAGTCCAAAACGGACAGGGGGCTATTCTGGGGCCAACGTCCTGACTTTC.

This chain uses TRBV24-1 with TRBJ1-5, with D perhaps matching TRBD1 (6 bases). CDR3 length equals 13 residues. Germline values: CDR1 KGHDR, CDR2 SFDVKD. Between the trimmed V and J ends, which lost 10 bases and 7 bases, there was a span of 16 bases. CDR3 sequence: CATRRGQNQPQHF. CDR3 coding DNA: TGTGCCACGAGAAGGGGACAAAACCAGCCCCAGCATTTT.

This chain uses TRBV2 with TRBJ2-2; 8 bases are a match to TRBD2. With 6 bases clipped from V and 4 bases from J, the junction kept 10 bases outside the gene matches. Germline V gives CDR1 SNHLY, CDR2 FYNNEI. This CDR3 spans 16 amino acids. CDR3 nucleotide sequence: TGTGCCAGCAGCCTCCCCAGCGGGAGCGTCACCGGGGAGCTGTTTTTT. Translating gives CASSLPSGSVTGELFF.

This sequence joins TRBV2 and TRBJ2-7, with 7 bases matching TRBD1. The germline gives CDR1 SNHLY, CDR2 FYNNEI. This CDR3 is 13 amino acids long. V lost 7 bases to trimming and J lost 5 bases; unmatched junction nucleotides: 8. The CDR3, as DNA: TGTGCCAGCAAAGAGGGGGCGAAAAACGAGCAGTACTTC. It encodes CASKEGAKNEQYF.

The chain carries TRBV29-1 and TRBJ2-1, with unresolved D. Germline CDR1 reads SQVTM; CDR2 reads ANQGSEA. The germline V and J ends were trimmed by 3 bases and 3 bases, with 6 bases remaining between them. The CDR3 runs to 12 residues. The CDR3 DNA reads TGCAGCGTTGAGGGCATCTACAATGAGCAGTTCTTC. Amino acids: CSVEGIYNEQFF.

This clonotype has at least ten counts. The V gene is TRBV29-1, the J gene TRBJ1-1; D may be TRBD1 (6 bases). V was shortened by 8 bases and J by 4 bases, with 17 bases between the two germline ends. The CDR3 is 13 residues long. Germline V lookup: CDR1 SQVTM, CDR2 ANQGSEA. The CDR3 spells CSPSRGGITEAFF. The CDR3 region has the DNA TGCAGCCCATCCAGGGGTGGGATCACTGAAGCTTTCTTT.

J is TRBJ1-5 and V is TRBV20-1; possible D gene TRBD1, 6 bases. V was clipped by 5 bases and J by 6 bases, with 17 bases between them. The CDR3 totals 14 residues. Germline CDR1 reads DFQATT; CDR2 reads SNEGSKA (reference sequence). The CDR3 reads CSAVRDRGGQPQHF. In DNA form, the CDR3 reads TGCAGTGCTGTCCGGGACCGAGGGGGTCAGCCCCAGCATTTT.

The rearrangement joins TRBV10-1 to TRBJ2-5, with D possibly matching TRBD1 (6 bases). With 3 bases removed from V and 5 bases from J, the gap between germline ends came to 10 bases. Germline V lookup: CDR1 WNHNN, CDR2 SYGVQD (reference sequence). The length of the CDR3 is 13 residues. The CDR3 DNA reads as TGCGCCAGCAGTGATCAGGGGCTGGAGACCCAGTACTTC. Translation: CASSDQGLETQYF.

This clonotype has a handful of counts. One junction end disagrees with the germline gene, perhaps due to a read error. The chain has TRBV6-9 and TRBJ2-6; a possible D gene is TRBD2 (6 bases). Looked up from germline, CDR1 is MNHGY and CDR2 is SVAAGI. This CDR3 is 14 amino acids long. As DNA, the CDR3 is TGTGCCACCAGTGGGGGGACCGGGGCCAACGTCCTGACTTTC. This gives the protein CATSGGTGANVLTF.

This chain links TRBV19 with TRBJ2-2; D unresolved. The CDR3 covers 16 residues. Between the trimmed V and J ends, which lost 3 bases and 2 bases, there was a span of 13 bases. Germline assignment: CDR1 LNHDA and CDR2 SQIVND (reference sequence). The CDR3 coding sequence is TGTGCCAGTAGTATTCTCTTGGGCGATAACACCGGGGAGCTGTTTTTT. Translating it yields CASSILLGDNTGELFF. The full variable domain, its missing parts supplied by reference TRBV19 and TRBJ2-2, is DGGITQSPKYLFRKEGQNVTLSCEQNLNHDAMYWYRQDPGQGLRLIYYSQIVNDFQKGDIAEGYSVSREKKESFPLTVTSAQKNPTAFYLCASSILLGDNTGELFFGEGSRLTVL.